The rows below give T cell receptor beta chains drawn from one sample of a study of T cells after yellow fever vaccination. TCRdb ran MiXCR on the 5' RACE reads and lists one entry per CDR3 protein. The table has some 260,000 distinct CDR3 sequences, roughly 5.2% seen once. The specimen was CD4+ T cells sorted from PBMCs, collected on the day of the yellow fever booster vaccination. These receptors were obtained from a man aged 18 to 29 who received the YFV17D yellow fever vaccine. CDR3s include the opening cysteine and the closing phenylalanine or tryptophan. The order of the fields is J gene, D gene, clone size, V gene, CDR3 protein, CDR3 DNA. A D gene is named only where the DNA matches it firmly. Not all rows give a size; the values are once, few, many and, for expanded clones, a class.

>TRBJ2-3|-|many|TRBV9
CASSVELDTQYF
TGTGCCAGCAGCGTAGAATTAGATACGCAGTATTTT
>TRBJ1-2|TRBD1|-|TRBV6-5
CASSYSGTGAYGYTF
TGTGCCAGCAGTTACTCTGGGACAGGGGCCTATGGCTACACCTTC
>TRBJ2-2|TRBD2|-|TRBV4-1
CASSHLAGGRTGELFF
TGCGCCAGCAGCCACCTAGCGGGGGGGCGCACCGGGGAGCTGTTTTTT
>TRBJ2-1|-|many|TRBV5-1
CASSLGQASSYNEQFF
TGCGCCAGCAGCTTGGGGCAGGCCAGCTCCTACAATGAGCAGTTCTTC
>TRBJ2-4|-|many|TRBV12-3/TRBV12-4
CASSETRVRTKNIQYF
TGTGCCAGCAGCGAAACCAGGGTCCGGACCAAAAACATTCAGTACTTC
>TRBJ2-7|TRBD1|many|TRBV7-8
CASSLSQGAYPYEQYF
TGTGCCAGCAGCTTAAGCCAGGGGGCTTACCCCTACGAGCAGTACTTC
>TRBJ2-2|-|-|TRBV7-8
CASSFPRGRWTGELFF
TGTGCCAGCAGCTTTCCGCGGGGGCGTTGGACCGGGGAGCTGTTTTTT
>TRBJ1-1|-|many|TRBV5-1
CASSADRWFTEAFF
TGCGCCAGCAGCGCCGACAGGTGGTTCACTGAAGCTTTCTTT
>TRBJ2-3|-|many|TRBV6-2/TRBV6-3
CASTHTTDTQYF
TGTGCCAGCACACACACCACAGATACGCAGTATTTT
>TRBJ1-2|-|few|TRBV11-2
CASSSTRGRGGYTF
TGTGCCAGCAGCTCCACCCGGGGGAGGGGTGGCTACACCTTC
>TRBJ1-1|-|few|TRBV28
CASTPGRWGIEAFF
TGTGCCAGCACCCCGGGGCGTTGGGGAATTGAAGCTTTCTTT
>TRBJ2-3|-|-|TRBV9
CASSVGTGMRTDTQYF
TGTGCCAGCAGCGTAGGAACAGGGATGAGAACAGATACGCAGTATTTT
>TRBJ1-2|TRBD1|-|TRBV27
CASSFAQGSPSVYGYTF
TGTGCCAGCAGTTTTGCACAGGGGTCCCCTTCGGTCTATGGCTACACCTTC
>TRBJ2-5|-|-|TRBV11-1
CASSLGYRQGSVETQYF
TGTGCCAGCAGCTTAGGTTACCGACAAGGGTCCGTAGAGACCCAGTACTTC
>TRBJ1-2|-|-|TRBV6-5
CASSYTRANYGYTF
TGTGCCAGCAGTTACACCAGGGCAAACTATGGCTACACCTTC
>TRBJ2-2|-|few|TRBV7-2
CASSPYVLDTGELFF
TGTGCCAGCAGCCCTTATGTGTTGGACACCGGGGAGCTGTTTTTT
>TRBJ1-3|-|-|TRBV6-6
CASTLPEGGGSGNTIYF
TGTGCCAGCACCCTCCCGGAGGGGGGAGGCTCTGGAAACACCATATATTTT
>TRBJ2-3|TRBD2|many|TRBV12-3/TRBV12-4
CASSFKERGALTDTQYF
TGTGCCAGCAGTTTTAAGGAGCGGGGGGCCCTCACAGATACGCAGTATTTT
>TRBJ1-6|-|few|TRBV25-1
CASSTAGSNSPLHF
TGTGCCAGCAGTACCGCAGGTTCCAATTCACCCCTCCACTTT
>TRBJ1-4|-|few|TRBV6-2/TRBV6-3
CASKDRSNEKLFF
TGTGCCAGCAAAGACAGGAGTAATGAAAAACTGTTTTTT
>TRBJ1-5|TRBD1|-|TRBV4-1
CASSQTTGEEGWVQPQHF
TGCGCCAGCAGCCAAACCACAGGGGAAGAAGGATGGGTACAGCCCCAGCATTTT
>TRBJ2-2|-|-|TRBV5-6
CASSPDGTGELFF
TGTGCCAGCAGCCCTGACGGTACCGGGGAGCTGTTTTTT
>TRBJ2-3|TRBD2|many|TRBV5-1
CASSPLGAGVFTDTQYF
TGCGCCAGCAGCCCGCTGGGAGCGGGGGTGTTCACAGATACGCAGTATTTT
>TRBJ1-2|TRBD1|-|TRBV6-5
CASWTGDYGYTF
TGTGCCAGCTGGACAGGGGACTATGGCTACACCTTC
>TRBJ1-1|-|-|TRBV6-2/TRBV6-3
CASSYGPEREAFF
TGTGCCAGCAGTTACGGGCCGGAACGTGAAGCTTTCTTT
>TRBJ1-4|-|few|TRBV6-5
CASSVGGRDNEKLFF
TGTGCCAGCAGTGTGGGGGGGAGGGATAATGAAAAACTGTTTTTT
>TRBJ2-2|-|many|TRBV6-2/TRBV6-3
CASSPPRFPGTGELFF
TGTGCCAGCAGCCCACCCCGCTTCCCGGGTACCGGGGAGCTGTTTTTT
>TRBJ2-4|-|many|TRBV7-2
CASSTQALVKNIQYF
TGTGCCAGCAGCACACAAGCCCTAGTCAAAAACATTCAGTACTTC